This T cell receptor (beta chain) was retrieved from a study of glioma-infiltrating T cells after dendritic cell vaccination. This table comes from immunoSEQ multiplex PCR, and its TCRdb copy is limited to in-frame clones, with some not included. This table has over 80,000 clones, approximately 90% appearing once. Study observations and caveats: Higher pretreatment TIL content predicted longer progression-free time and survival. Few patients contributed both blood and tumor specimens.

This clone was found once. What it binds is not known. Between the trimmed V and J ends, which lost 0 bases and 9 bases, there was a span of 6 bases. From germline, CDR1 is SEHNR and CDR2 FQNEAQ (reference sequence). The CDR3 consists of 12 residues. The source material was blood, sampled before dendritic cell vaccination. The source of this sequence is a human donor with glioblastoma. The chain is built from TRBV7-9 and TRBJ1-5; D unclear. The CDR3 coding sequence is TGTGCCAGCAGCTTAGCGGGCCGGCCCCAGCATTTT. Its translation: CASSLAGRPQHF.